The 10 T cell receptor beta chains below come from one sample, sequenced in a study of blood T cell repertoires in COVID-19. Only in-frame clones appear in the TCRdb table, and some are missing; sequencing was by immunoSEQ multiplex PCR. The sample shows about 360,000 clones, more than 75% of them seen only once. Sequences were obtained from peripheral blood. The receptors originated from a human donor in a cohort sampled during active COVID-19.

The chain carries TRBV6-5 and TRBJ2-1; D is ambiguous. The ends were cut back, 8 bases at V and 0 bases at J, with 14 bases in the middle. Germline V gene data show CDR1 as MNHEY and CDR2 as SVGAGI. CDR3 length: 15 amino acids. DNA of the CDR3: TGTGCCAGCGGTCCCGCCCCGAGCTCCTACAATGAGCAGTTCTTC. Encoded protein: CASGPAPSSYNEQFF.

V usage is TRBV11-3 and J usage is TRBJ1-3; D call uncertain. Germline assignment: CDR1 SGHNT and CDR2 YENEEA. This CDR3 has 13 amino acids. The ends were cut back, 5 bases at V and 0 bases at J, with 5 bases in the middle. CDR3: CASSPSSGNTIYF. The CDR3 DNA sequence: TGTGCCAGCAGCCCGAGCTCTGGAAACACCATATATTTT.

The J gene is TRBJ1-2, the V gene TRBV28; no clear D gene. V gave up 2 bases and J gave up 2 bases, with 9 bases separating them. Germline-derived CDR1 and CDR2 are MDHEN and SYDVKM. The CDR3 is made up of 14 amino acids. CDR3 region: CASSLRGGNYGYTF. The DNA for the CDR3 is TGTGCCAGCAGTTTACGGGGTGGGAACTATGGCTACACCTTC.

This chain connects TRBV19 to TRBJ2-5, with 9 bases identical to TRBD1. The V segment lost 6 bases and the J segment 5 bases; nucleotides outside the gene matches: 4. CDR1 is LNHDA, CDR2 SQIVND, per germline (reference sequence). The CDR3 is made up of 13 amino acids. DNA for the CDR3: TGTGCCAGTAGACAGGGGGCTGGGGAGACCCAGTACTTC. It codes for CASRQGAGETQYF.

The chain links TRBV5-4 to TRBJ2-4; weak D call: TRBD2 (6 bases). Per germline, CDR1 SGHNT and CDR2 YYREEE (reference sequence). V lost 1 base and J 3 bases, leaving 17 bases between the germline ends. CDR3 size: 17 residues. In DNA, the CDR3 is TGTGCCAGCAGCTTGAAATCTTTAGCGGACGGCAAAAACATTCAGTACTTC. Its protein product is CASSLKSLADGKNIQYF.

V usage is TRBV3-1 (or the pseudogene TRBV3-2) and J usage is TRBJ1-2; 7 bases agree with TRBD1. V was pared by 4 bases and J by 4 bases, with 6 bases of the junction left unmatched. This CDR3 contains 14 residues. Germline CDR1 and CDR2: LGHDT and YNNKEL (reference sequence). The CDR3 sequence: CASSLTTGSYGYTF. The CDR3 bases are TGTGCCAGCAGCCTAACGACAGGGTCCTATGGCTACACCTTC.

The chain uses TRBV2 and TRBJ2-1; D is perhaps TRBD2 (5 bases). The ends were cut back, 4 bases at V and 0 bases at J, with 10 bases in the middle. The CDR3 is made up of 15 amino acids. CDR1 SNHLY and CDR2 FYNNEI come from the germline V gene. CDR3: CASSARTRSYNEQFF. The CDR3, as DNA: TGTGCCAGCAGTGCACGGACTCGCTCCTACAATGAGCAGTTCTTC.

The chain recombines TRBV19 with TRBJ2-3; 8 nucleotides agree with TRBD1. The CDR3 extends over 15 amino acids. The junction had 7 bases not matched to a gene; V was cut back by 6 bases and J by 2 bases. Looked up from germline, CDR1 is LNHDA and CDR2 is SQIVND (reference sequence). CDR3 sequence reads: CASSARGPSTDTQYF. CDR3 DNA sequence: TGTGCCAGTAGCGCCAGGGGGCCCTCCACAGATACGCAGTATTTT.

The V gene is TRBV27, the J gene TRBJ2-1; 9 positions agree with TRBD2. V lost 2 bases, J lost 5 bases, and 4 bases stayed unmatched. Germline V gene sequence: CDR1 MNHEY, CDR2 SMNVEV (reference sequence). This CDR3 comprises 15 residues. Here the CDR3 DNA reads TGTGCCAGCAGTTTAACCCCTAGCGGGAACAATGAGCAGTTCTTC. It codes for CASSLTPSGNNEQFF.

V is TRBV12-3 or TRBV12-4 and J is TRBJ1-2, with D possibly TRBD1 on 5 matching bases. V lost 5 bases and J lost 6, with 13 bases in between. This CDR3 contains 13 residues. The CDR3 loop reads CASSPGLLNGYTF. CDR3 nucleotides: TGTGCCAGCAGTCCGGGACTCTTAAATGGCTACACCTTC.